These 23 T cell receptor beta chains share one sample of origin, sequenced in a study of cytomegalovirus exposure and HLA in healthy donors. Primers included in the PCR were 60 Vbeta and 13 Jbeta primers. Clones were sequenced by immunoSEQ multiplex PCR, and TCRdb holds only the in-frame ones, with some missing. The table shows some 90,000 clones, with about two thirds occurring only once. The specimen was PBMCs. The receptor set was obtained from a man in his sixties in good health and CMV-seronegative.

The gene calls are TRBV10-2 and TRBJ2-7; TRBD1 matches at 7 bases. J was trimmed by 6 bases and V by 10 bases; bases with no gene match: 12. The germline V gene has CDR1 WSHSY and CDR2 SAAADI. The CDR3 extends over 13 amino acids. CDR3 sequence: CAKPDREFSEQYF. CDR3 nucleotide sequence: TGCGCCAAACCCGACAGGGAGTTCTCCGAGCAGTACTTC.

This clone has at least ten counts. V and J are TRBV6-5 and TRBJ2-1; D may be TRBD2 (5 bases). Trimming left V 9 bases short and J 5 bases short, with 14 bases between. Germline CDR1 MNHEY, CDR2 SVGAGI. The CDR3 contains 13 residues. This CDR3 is CASRSGPHNEQFF. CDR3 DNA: TGTGCCAGTCGGAGCGGACCACACAATGAGCAGTTCTTC.

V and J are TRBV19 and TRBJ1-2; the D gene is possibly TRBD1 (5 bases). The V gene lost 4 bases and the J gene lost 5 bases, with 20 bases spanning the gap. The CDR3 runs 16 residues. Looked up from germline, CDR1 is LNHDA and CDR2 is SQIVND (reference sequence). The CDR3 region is CASSKTWAGKGYGYTF. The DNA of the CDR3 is TGTGCCAGTAGTAAGACCTGGGCAGGGAAGGGATATGGCTACACCTTC.

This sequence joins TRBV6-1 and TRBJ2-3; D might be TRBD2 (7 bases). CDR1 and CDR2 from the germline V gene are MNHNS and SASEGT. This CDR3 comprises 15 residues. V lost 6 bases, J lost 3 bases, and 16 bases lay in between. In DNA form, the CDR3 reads TGTGCCAGCAGAGTTTTTGGGGGGGCGACAGATACGCAGTATTTT. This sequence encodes CASRVFGGATDTQYF.

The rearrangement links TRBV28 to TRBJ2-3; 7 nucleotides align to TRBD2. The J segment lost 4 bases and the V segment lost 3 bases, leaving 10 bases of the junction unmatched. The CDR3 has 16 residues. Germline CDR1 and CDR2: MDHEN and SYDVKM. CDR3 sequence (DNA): TGTGCCAGCAGTTTTCCCCTGGGCGGGAGCGCAGATACGCAGTATTTT. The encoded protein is CASSFPLGGSADTQYF.

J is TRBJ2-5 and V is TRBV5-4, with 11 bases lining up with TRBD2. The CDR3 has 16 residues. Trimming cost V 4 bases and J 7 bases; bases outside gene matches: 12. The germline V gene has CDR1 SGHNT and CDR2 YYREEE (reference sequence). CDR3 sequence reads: CASSEIASGGRGTQYF. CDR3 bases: TGTGCCAGCAGCGAAATCGCTAGCGGGGGGAGGGGGACCCAGTACTTC.

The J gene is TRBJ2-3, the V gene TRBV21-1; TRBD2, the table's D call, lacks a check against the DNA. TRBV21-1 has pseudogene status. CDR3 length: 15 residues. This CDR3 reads CASSIVAGGLDTQYF. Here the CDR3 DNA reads TGTGCCAGCAGCATAGTAGCGGGGGGGTTGGATACGCAGTATTTT.

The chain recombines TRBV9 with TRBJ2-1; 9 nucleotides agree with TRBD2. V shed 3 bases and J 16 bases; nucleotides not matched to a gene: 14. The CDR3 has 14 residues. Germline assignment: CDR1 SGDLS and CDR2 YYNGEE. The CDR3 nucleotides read TGTGCCAGCAGCGGGGGCCCCGAGGGCGGGAGGGGATTCTTC. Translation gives CASSGGPEGGRGFF.

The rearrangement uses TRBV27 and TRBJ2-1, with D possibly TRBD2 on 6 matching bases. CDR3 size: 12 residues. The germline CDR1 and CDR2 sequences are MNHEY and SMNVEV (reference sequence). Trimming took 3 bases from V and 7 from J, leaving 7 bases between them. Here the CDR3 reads CASSLGGNEQFF. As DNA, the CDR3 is TGTGCCAGCAGTTTGGGGGGAAATGAGCAGTTCTTC.

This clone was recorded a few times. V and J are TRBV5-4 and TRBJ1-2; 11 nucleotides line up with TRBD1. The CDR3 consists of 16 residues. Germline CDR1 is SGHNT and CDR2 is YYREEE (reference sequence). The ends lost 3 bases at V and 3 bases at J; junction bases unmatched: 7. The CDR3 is CASSSLGQGADYGYTF. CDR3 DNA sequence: TGTGCCAGCAGCTCCCTAGGACAGGGGGCTGACTATGGCTACACCTTC. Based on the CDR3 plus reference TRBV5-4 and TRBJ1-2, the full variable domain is ETGVTQSPTHLIKTRGQQVTLRCSSQSGHNTVSWYQQALGQGPQFIFQYYREEENGRGNFPPRFSGLQFPNYSSELNVNALELDDSALYLCASSSLGQGADYGYTFGSGTRLTVV.

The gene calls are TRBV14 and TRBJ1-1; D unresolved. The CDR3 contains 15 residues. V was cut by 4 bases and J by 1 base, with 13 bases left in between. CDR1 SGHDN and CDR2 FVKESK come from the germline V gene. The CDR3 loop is CASSLHRQSNTEAFF. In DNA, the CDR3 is TGTGCCAGCAGCCTTCACCGACAATCGAACACTGAAGCTTTCTTT.

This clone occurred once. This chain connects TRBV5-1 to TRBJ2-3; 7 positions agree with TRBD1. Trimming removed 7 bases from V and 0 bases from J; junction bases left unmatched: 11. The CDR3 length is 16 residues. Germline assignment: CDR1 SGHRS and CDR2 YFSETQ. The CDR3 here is CASRDSKKISTDTQYF. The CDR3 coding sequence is TGCGCCAGCCGGGACAGCAAAAAGATTAGCACAGATACGCAGTATTTT.

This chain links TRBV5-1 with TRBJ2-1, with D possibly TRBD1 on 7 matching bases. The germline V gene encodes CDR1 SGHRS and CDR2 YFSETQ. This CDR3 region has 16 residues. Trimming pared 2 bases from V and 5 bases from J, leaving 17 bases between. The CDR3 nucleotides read TGCGCCAGCAGCTTTGAATTCAGGGGGGACGACAATGAGCAGTTCTTC. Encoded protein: CASSFEFRGDDNEQFF.

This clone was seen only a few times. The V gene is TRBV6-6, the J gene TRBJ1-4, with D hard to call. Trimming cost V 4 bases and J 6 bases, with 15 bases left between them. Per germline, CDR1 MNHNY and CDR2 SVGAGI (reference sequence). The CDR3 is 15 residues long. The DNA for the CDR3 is TGTGCCAGCAGTTTCGGGGATTCTTCGGATGAAAAACTGTTTTTT. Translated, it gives CASSFGDSSDEKLFF.

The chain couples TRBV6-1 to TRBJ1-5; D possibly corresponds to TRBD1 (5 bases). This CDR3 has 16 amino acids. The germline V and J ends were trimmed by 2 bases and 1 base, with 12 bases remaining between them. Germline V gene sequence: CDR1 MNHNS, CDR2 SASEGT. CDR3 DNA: TGTGCCAGCAGTGAAATGGGGCTGCTCAGCAATCAGCCCCAGCATTTT. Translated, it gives CASSEMGLLSNQPQHF.

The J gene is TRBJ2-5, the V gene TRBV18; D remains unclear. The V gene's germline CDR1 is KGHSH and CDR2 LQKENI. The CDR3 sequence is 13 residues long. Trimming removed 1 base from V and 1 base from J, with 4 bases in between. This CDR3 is CASSPQSQETQYF. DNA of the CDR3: TGTGCCAGCTCACCACAGAGCCAAGAGACCCAGTACTTC.

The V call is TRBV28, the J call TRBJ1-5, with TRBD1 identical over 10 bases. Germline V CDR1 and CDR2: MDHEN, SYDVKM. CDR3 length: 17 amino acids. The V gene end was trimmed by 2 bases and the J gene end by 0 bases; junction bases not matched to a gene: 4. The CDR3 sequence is CASSLGTGVSSNQPQHF. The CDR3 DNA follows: TGTGCCAGCAGTTTAGGGACAGGGGTTTCTAGCAATCAGCCCCAGCATTTT.

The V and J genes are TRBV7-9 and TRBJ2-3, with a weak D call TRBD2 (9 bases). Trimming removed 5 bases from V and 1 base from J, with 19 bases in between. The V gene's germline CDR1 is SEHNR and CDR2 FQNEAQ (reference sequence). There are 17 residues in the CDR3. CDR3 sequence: CASSPTGASGGTDTQYF. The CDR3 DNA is TGTGCCAGCAGCCCGACAGGGGCTAGCGGGGGCACAGATACGCAGTATTTT. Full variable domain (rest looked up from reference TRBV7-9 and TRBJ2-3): DTGVSQNPRHKITKRGQNVTFRCDPISEHNRLYWYRQTLGQGPEFLTYFQNEAQLEKSRLLSDRFSAERPKGSFSTLEIQRTEQGDSAMYLCASSPTGASGGTDTQYFGPGTRLTVL.

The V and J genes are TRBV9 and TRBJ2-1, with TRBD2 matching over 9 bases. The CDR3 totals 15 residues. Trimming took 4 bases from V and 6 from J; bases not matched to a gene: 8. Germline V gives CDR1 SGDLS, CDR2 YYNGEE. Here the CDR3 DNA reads TGTGCCAGCAGCTGGGGAGCGGGGGGTCTCAATGAGCAGTTCTTC. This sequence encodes CASSWGAGGLNEQFF.

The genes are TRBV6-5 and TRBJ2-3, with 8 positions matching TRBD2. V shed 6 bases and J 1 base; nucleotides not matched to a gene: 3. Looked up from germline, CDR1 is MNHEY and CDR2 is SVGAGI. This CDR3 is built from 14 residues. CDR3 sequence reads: CASSTSGGTDTQYF. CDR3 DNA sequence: TGTGCCAGCAGCACTAGCGGTGGCACAGATACGCAGTATTTT.

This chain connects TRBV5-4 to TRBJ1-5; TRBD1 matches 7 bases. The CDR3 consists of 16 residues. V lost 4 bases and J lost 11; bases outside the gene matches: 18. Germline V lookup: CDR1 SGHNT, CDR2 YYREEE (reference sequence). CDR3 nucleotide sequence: TGTGCCAGCAGCCTCGGGGGGGGACAGCCACAATCGGCCCAGCATTTT. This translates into CASSLGGGQPQSAQHF.

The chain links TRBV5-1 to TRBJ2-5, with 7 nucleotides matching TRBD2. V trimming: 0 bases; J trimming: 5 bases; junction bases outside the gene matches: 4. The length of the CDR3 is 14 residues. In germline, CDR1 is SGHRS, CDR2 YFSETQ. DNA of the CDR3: TGCGCCAGCAGCTTGGACCGGGGGGAGGAGACCCAGTACTTC. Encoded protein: CASSLDRGEETQYF.

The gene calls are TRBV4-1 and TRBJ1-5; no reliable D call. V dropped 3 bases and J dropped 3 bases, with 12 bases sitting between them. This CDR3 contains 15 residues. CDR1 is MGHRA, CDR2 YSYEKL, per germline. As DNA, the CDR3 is TGCGCCAGCAGCCAGGCGGGAGGGAACAATCAGCCCCAGCATTTT. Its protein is CASSQAGGNNQPQHF.